Each of the 17 T cell receptor beta chains below was sequenced from the same sample in a study of blood T cell repertoires in COVID-19. Repertoires were generated with immunoSEQ multiplex PCR, while TCRdb's copy carries only in-frame clones and drops some. The table shows approximately 140,000 clones, with approximately 82% occurring only once. The specimen sequenced was peripheral blood. The receptor set was obtained from a man in his forties or fifties with active or convalescent COVID-19.

V and J are TRBV3-1 (or the pseudogene TRBV3-2) and TRBJ1-3, with TRBD1 matching over 10 bases. The junction had 7 bases not matched to a gene; V was cut back by 4 bases and J by 7 bases. CDR1 is LGHDT and CDR2 is YNNKEL in the germline V gene (reference sequence). The CDR3 loop spans 15 amino acids. CDR3 amino acids: CASSPDRGLRNTIYF. The CDR3 DNA follows: TGTGCCAGCAGCCCCGACAGGGGGCTTAGGAACACCATATATTTT.

This chain connects TRBV3-1 (or the pseudogene TRBV3-2) to TRBJ2-3; 9 bases agree with TRBD2. V trimming: 1 base; J trimming: 3 bases; junction bases outside the gene matches: 5. This CDR3 region has 16 residues. Germline loops: CDR1 LGHDT, CDR2 YNNKEL (reference sequence). The CDR3 DNA reads as TGTGCCAGCAGCCAAGGTGGCGGGGGGGCTACAGATACGCAGTATTTT. This codes for CASSQGGGGATDTQYF.

The chain carries TRBV29-1 and TRBJ1-5; a possible D gene is TRBD1 (6 bases). This CDR3 region has 14 residues. The germline CDR1 and CDR2 sequences are SQVTM and ANQGSEA. Trimming took off 6 bases at V and 2 bases at J, with 14 bases between the two ends. The CDR3 nucleotides are TGCAGCGTCGGGGGGCAGGGCGGCAATCAGCCCCAGCATTTT. It yields the protein CSVGGQGGNQPQHF.

V gene TRBV6-1 combines with J gene TRBJ2-5, with D tentatively TRBD1 (6 bases). The length of the CDR3 is 16 residues. Trimming pared 3 bases from V and 0 bases from J, leaving 14 bases between. Looked up from germline, CDR1 is MNHNS and CDR2 is SASEGT. The CDR3 DNA reads TGTGCCAGCAGTGACTTCACAGGGTTGGACCAAGAGACCCAGTACTTC. This translates into CASSDFTGLDQETQYF.

The chain couples TRBV7-9 to TRBJ1-1, with a possible D match to TRBD1 (6 bases). This CDR3 spans 14 amino acids. Germline V gene lookup returns CDR1 SEHNR and CDR2 FQNEAQ (reference sequence). Deletions cut 5 bases from V and 4 bases from J, with 14 bases between. CDR3 nucleotide sequence: TGTGCCAGCAGCATAGAGCAGGGGCGCACTGAAGCTTTCTTT. It yields the protein CASSIEQGRTEAFF.

The CDR3 loop is CASSRVGARGNTIYF. The DNA for the CDR3 is TGTGCCAGTTCGAGGGTGGGGGCGCGTGGAAACACCATATATTTT. V usage is TRBV2 and J usage is TRBJ1-3; tentatively, D is TRBD1 (6 bases). Trimming shortened V by 9 bases and J by 3 bases, and 18 bases separated the two germline ends. The CDR3 totals 15 residues. Germline CDR1 reads SNHLY; CDR2 reads FYNNEI.

This CDR3 is CASSLRGTGELFF. CDR3 in DNA: TGTGCCAGCAGTTTGCGGGGTACCGGGGAGCTGTTTTTT. V usage is TRBV12-3 or TRBV12-4 and J usage is TRBJ2-2; TRBD2 is a possible D gene (6 bases). There are 13 residues in the CDR3. Trimming pared 3 bases from V and 5 bases from J, leaving 7 bases between.

The chain recombines TRBV5-6 with TRBJ1-6, with 10 bases matching TRBD1. The CDR3 covers 14 residues. The germline gives CDR1 SGHDT, CDR2 YYEEEE. After removal of 3 bases from V and 9 bases from J, the junction contained 3 bases not matched to a gene. This CDR3 reads CASSSRDRGSPLHF. In nucleotides, the CDR3 is TGTGCCAGCAGCTCCCGGGACAGGGGTTCACCCCTCCACTTT.

This chain joins TRBV21-1 and TRBJ1-3; no check of the table's D call, TRBD1, against the DNA was made. TRBV21-1 is designated a pseudogene. This CDR3 comprises 16 residues. The CDR3 protein is CASSRVTGTVRNTIYF. CDR3 sequence (DNA): TGTGCCAGCAGCAGAGTAACCGGGACAGTCAGGAACACCATATATTTT.

The CDR3 sequence: CAIRTGAEEYTF. CDR3 coding DNA: TGTGCCATCAGAACAGGGGCGGAAGAATACACCTTC. The rearrangement joins TRBV10-3 to TRBJ1-2, with TRBD1 matching over 7 bases. Germline loops: CDR1 ENHRY, CDR2 SYGVKD. The ends lost 6 bases at V and 11 bases at J; junction bases unmatched: 9. This CDR3 region has 12 residues.

The V and J genes are TRBV5-1 and TRBJ1-1; the match to TRBD1 covers 7 bases. J lost 1 base, V lost 7 bases, and 4 bases had no gene match. Germline loops: CDR1 SGHRS, CDR2 YFSETQ. This CDR3 has 13 amino acids. CDR3 sequence reads: CASFGTANTEAFF. The DNA of the CDR3 is TGCGCCAGCTTCGGGACAGCGAACACTGAAGCTTTCTTT.

This chain joins TRBV18 and TRBJ1-3; 8 nucleotides match TRBD1. V shed 0 bases and J 0 bases; nucleotides not matched to a gene: 4. The V gene's germline CDR1 is KGHSH and CDR2 LQKENI. The length of the CDR3 is 17 residues. CDR3 nucleotides: TGTGCCAGCTCACCACCGGCAGGGGGCCCCTCTGGAAACACCATATATTTT. Its translation: CASSPPAGGPSGNTIYF.

V is TRBV4-3 and J is TRBJ2-3; tentative D call: TRBD2 (5 bases). This CDR3 has 15 amino acids. Trimming removed 1 base at V and 5 bases at J, with 13 bases between. Germline V gives CDR1 LGHNA, CDR2 YSLEER. The CDR3 reads CASSQGGSERDTQYF. CDR3 nucleotides: TGCGCCAGCAGCCAAGGAGGTAGCGAGAGAGATACGCAGTATTTT.

V and J are TRBV6-5 and TRBJ1-5; D is possibly TRBD1 (5 bases). Germline V gene sequence: CDR1 MNHEY, CDR2 SVGAGI. Trimming took off 11 bases at V and 5 bases at J, with 16 bases between the two ends. The CDR3 spans 13 residues. CDR3 protein: CAGQTGPDQPQHF. CDR3 in DNA: TGTGCCGGACAAACAGGTCCCGATCAGCCCCAGCATTTT.

The rearrangement uses TRBV5-1 and TRBJ2-7; TRBD1 aligns across 12 bases. CDR3 length equals 18 residues. V shed 5 bases and J 0 bases; nucleotides not matched to a gene: 12. Germline V lookup: CDR1 SGHRS, CDR2 YFSETQ. CDR3 sequence reads: CASRGGGTGGDSSYEQYF. The CDR3 DNA is TGCGCCAGCAGGGGCGGTGGGACAGGGGGCGATAGCTCCTACGAGCAGTACTTC.

This chain joins TRBV6-6 and TRBJ1-2, with a weak D call TRBD1 (5 bases). CDR1 MNHNY and CDR2 SVGAGI come from the germline V gene (reference sequence). V lost 6 bases and J lost 4, with 15 bases in between. The CDR3 is 14 residues long. CDR3 sequence (DNA): TGTGCCAGCAGCTTGAGCGCGGGGGGCTATGGCTACACCTTC. It is translated as CASSLSAGGYGYTF.

V usage is TRBV6-1 and J usage is TRBJ1-2; possible D gene TRBD1, 5 bases. Trimming stripped 0 bases from V and 7 bases from J, with 21 bases between. Germline CDR1 reads MNHNS; CDR2 reads SASEGT. CDR3 length equals 17 residues. CDR3 residues: CASSEAPAVRDKSGYTF. In DNA form, the CDR3 reads TGTGCCAGCAGTGAAGCCCCCGCGGTCAGGGATAAGAGTGGCTACACCTTC.